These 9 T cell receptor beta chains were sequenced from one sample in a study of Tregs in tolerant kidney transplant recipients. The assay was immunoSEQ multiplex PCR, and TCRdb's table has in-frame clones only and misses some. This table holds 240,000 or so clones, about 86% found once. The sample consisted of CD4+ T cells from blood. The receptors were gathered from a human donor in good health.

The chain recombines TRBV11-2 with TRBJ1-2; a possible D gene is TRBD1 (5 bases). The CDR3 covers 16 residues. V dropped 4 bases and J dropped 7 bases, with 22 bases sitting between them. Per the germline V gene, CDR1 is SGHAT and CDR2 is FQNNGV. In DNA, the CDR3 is TGTGCCAGCAGCTCCAACCAGGGAGCCGGCTATCGTGGCTACACCTTC. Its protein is CASSSNQGAGYRGYTF.

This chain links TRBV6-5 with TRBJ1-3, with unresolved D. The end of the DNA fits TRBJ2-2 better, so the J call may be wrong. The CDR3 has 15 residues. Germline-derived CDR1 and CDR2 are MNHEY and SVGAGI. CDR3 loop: CASSYSRLNTGELFF. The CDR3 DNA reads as TGTGCCAGCAGTTACTCGAGACTGAACACCGGGGAGCTGTTTTTT.

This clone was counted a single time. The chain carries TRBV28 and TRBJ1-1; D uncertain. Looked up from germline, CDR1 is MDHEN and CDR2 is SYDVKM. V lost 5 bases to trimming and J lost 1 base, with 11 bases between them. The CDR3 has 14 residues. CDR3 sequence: CASSSHPANTEAFF. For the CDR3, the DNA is TGTGCCAGCAGTAGTCATCCAGCGAACACTGAAGCTTTCTTT.

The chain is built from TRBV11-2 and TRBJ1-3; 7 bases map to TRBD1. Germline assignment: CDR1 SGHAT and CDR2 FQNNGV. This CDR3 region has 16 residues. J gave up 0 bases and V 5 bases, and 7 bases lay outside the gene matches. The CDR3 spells CASSQGTAFSGNTIYF. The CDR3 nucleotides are TGTGCCAGCAGCCAAGGGACAGCCTTCTCTGGAAACACCATATATTTT.

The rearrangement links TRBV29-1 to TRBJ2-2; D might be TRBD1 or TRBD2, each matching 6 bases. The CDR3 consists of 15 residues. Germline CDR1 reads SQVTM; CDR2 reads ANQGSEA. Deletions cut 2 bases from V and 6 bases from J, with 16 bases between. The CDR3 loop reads CSVEWAPGAPGELFF. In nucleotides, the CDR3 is TGCAGCGTTGAATGGGCCCCGGGGGCACCCGGGGAGCTGTTTTTT.

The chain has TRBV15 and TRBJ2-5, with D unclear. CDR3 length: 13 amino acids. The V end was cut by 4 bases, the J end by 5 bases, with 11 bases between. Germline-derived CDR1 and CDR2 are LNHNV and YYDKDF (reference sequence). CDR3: CATSIRTRETQYF. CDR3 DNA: TGTGCCACCAGCATCCGGACGAGGGAGACCCAGTACTTC.

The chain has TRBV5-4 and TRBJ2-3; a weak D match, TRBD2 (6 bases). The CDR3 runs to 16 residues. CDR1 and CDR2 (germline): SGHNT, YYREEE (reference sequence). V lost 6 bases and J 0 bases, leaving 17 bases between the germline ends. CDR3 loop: CASTLRVGGSTDTQYF. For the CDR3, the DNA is TGTGCCAGCACCCTCCGTGTCGGGGGTAGCACAGATACGCAGTATTTT.

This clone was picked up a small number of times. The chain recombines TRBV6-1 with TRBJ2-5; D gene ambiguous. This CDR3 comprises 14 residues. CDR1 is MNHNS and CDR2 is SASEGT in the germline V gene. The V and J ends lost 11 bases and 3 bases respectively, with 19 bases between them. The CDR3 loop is CAALPGSWEETQYF. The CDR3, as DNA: TGTGCCGCCCTGCCAGGATCGTGGGAAGAGACCCAGTACTTC.

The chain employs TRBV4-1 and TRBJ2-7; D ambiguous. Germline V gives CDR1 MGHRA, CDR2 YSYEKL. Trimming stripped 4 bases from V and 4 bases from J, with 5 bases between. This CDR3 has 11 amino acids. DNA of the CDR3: TGCGCCAGCAGCCTATATTACGAGCAGTACTTC. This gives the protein CASSLYYEQYF.